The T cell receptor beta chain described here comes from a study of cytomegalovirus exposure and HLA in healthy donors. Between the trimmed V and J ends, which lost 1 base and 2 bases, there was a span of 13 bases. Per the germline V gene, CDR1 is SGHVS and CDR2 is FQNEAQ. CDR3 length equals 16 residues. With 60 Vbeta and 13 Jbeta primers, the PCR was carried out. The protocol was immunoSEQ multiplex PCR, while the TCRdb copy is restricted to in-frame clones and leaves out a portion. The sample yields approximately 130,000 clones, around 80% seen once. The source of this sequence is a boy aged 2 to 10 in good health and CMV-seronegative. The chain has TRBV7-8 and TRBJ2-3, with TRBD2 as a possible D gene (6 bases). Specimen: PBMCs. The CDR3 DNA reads TGTGCCAGCAGCTTAGTTGGGGGAGGCAACACAGATACGCAGTATTTT. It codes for CASSLVGGGNTDTQYF. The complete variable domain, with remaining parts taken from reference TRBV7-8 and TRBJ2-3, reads GAGVSQSPRYKVAKRGQDVALRCDPISGHVSLFWYQQALGQGPEFLTYFQNEAQLDKSGLPSDRFFAERPEGSVSTLKIQRTQQEDSAVYLCASSLVGGGNTDTQYFGPGTRLTVL.